This record covers a single T cell receptor beta chain. This clonotype was observed many times. Its antigen has not been determined. No quality values exist for individual bases; no much larger clone is one base distant. This sample was taken from a study of T cell repertoires in cytomegalovirus infection (dated by TCRdb to about 2019). In terms of the full investigation: The HLA type of each donor mattered for the analysis, because public TCR beta signatures pointed to carriage of CMV infection along with the matching HLA type. Overall study results and their limits: The ex vivo response was dominated by HLA-C-restricted CMV-specific TCR beta clonotypes, which also provided the single most frequent clonotype in two of eight donors. In both this cohort and an independent cohort of several hundred donors, the cumulative frequency of public TCR beta family members distinguished carriers of CMV infection plus the relevant HLA type.

Sequencing took place on an Illumina HiSeq 1500. The public reads were reanalyzed by TCRdb: fastp trimming at Q25, MiXCR alignment, in-frame beta chains only. Each entry is one CDR3 protein sequence, shown with its most common DNA and genes. Present in this sample are approximately 140,000 distinct CDR3 sequences, approximately 24% of which were seen just once. Together, the top ten hold around 32% of the sample. V and J lose 6 bases and 2 bases, and a span of 11 bases separates them. Measured from the cysteine to the phenylalanine, the CDR3 is 14 residues long. CDR3 DNA is the only sequence kept; it has 42 bases, read in frame from the first base. Based on the germline V gene (reference sequence), the CDR1 and CDR2 sequences are LNHDA and SQIVND.

This TCR derives from a human donor in good health (CMV status not recorded). Some clones in this sample may be carry-over from other donors' samples. The material sequenced was PBMCs, sequenced either directly or after in vitro stimulation (not recorded which). The chain is made from TRBV19 and TRBJ1-3, with the D segment identity uncertain. At the DNA level, the sequence is TGTGCCAGTAGGGCCCAGCGTGCTGGAAACACCATATATTTT. It codes for CASRAQRAGNTIYF.